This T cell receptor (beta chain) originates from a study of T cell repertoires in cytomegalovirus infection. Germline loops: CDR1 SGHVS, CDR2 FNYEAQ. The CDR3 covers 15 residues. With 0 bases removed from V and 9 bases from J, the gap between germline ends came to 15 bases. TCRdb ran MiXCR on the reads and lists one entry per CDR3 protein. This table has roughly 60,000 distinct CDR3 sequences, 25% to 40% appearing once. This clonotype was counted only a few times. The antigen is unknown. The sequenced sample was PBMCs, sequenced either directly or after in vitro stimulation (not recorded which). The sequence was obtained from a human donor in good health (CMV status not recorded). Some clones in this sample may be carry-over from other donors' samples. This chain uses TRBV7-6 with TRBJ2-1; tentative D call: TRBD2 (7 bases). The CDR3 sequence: CASSLAGRGASEQFF. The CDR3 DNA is TGTGCCAGCAGCTTAGCGGGCCGGGGGGCAAGTGAGCAGTTCTTC.